The 26 T cell receptor beta chains below were found in one sample sequenced in a study of T cell responses to AZD1222 COVID-19 vaccine. Assay used: immunoSEQ multiplex PCR; TCRdb lists only in-frame clones, some missing. The sample carries approximately 99,000 clones, 80% to 95% recorded once. This material consisted of peripheral blood, taken 28 days after the second AZD1222 dose. The receptor source for this set is an adult who received the AZD1222 COVID-19 vaccine.

The chain couples TRBV7-9 to TRBJ1-4, with 7 bases aligning to TRBD1. CDR3 size: 16 residues. V shed 0 bases and J 5 bases; nucleotides not matched to a gene: 6. CDR1 and CDR2 (germline): SEHNR, FQNEAQ (reference sequence). The CDR3 here is CASSLAQGTENEKLFF. The CDR3 DNA sequence: TGTGCCAGCAGCTTAGCGCAAGGGACAGAGAATGAAAAACTGTTTTTT.

CDR3 coding DNA: TGTGCCAGTAGTATGATGTCGACAGGGGAATTTTACTATGGCTACACCTTC. It codes for CASSMMSTGEFYYGYTF. The chain joins TRBV19 to TRBJ1-2; 8 positions match TRBD1. Germline lookup yields CDR1 LNHDA and CDR2 SQIVND (reference sequence). CDR3 length: 17 residues. Trimming took 3 bases from V and 3 from J; bases not matched to a gene: 12.

This clone was observed a few times. This sequence joins TRBV28 and TRBJ2-3; D is possibly TRBD1 (7 bases). The CDR3 is 14 residues long. Trimming removed 8 bases at V and 4 bases at J, with 16 bases between. CDR1 is MDHEN and CDR2 is SYDVKM in the germline V gene. DNA for the CDR3: TGTGCCAGCGCTAATGGAGGGGGCGCAGATACGCAGTATTTT. It yields the protein CASANGGGADTQYF.

This clone was recorded only once. This chain joins TRBV3-1 (or the pseudogene TRBV3-2) and TRBJ1-1; no reliable D call. V was shortened by 4 bases and J by 3 bases, with 21 bases between the two germline ends. Germline CDR1 reads LGHDT; CDR2 reads YNNKEL (reference sequence). The CDR3 covers 17 residues. The CDR3 bases are TGTGCCAGCAGCCCAACGGACGGCCGGATAATCGACACTGAAGCTTTCTTT. Protein sequence: CASSPTDGRIIDTEAFF.

The chain is built from TRBV7-9 and TRBJ2-7; perhaps TRBD2 as D (5 bases). The CDR3 has 14 residues. V was pared by 2 bases and J by 2 bases, with 10 bases between. The germline V gene has CDR1 SEHNR and CDR2 FQNEAQ (reference sequence). CDR3 DNA: TGTGCCAGCAGCTTACAAGGAGGCGCCTACGAGCAGTACTTC. Protein product: CASSLQGGAYEQYF. Based on the CDR3 plus reference TRBV7-9 and TRBJ2-7, the full variable domain is DTGVSQNPRHKITKRGQNVTFRCDPISEHNRLYWYRQTLGQGPEFLTYFQNEAQLEKSRLLSDRFSAERPKGSFSTLEIQRTEQGDSAMYLCASSLQGGAYEQYFGPGTRLTVT.

This clone has more than one count but fewer than ten. The chain has TRBV28 and TRBJ2-1; 10 bases align to TRBD2. The germline CDR1 and CDR2 sequences are MDHEN and SYDVKM. Trimming took 4 bases from V and 4 from J; bases not matched to a gene: 4. This CDR3 contains 15 residues. CDR3 DNA: TGTGCCAGCAGTTGGACTAGCGGAAAATACAATGAGCAGTTCTTC. This codes for CASSWTSGKYNEQFF.

This clone was counted once. The chain links TRBV10-2 to TRBJ2-3, with D perhaps matching TRBD1 (5 bases). V lost 8 bases and J lost 3, with 30 bases in between. CDR3 size: 19 residues. Per the germline V gene, CDR1 is WSHSY and CDR2 is SAAADI. The CDR3 here is CASSLQAPGRAVSTDTQYF. CDR3 nucleotide sequence: TGCGCCAGCTCCTTACAGGCCCCGGGCAGGGCGGTATCGACAGATACGCAGTATTTT.

The chain has TRBV9 and TRBJ2-2; TRBD1 aligns across 7 bases. The germline gives CDR1 SGDLS, CDR2 YYNGEE. J gave up 0 bases and V 5 bases, and 4 bases lay outside the gene matches. The length of the CDR3 is 15 residues. CDR3 DNA: TGTGCCAGCAGGAAGACAGGGTCGAACACCGGGGAGCTGTTTTTT. Residues: CASRKTGSNTGELFF.

V and J are TRBV16 and TRBJ1-5; D remains ambiguous. This CDR3 contains 14 residues. Trimming removed 0 bases at V and 2 bases at J, with 5 bases between. Germline-derived CDR1 and CDR2 are KGHSY and FQNENV. CDR3 sequence reads: CASSQSGGNQPQHF. Here the CDR3 DNA reads TGTGCCAGCAGCCAATCAGGAGGCAATCAGCCCCAGCATTTT.

This clone is a singleton in its sample. This sequence joins TRBV5-1 and TRBJ1-6, with 9 bases fitting TRBD1. This CDR3 is 15 amino acids long. CDR1 is SGHRS and CDR2 is YFSETQ in the germline V gene. The ends lost 4 bases at V and 6 bases at J; junction bases unmatched: 5. The CDR3 coding sequence is TGCGCCAGCAGCGCGGGGACAGGGAGTAATTCACCCCTCCACTTT. Encoded protein: CASSAGTGSNSPLHF.

The V and J genes are TRBV2 and TRBJ2-7, with D perhaps assigned TRBD1 or TRBD2 (5 bases each). The length of the CDR3 is 12 residues. Trimming stripped 8 bases from V and 2 bases from J, with 10 bases between. The germline gives CDR1 SNHLY, CDR2 FYNNEI. The CDR3: CASQGRTYEQYF. CDR3 bases: TGTGCCAGCCAGGGACGGACCTACGAGCAGTACTTC.

J is TRBJ1-1 and V is TRBV12-1; TRBD1, as called in the table, went unchecked against the DNA. TRBV12-1 is labeled a pseudogene. The CDR3 runs 12 residues. The CDR3, as DNA: TGTGCCAGCACCAGATTGAACACTGAAGCTTTCTTT. As protein: CASTRLNTEAFF.

The chain is built from TRBV5-1 and TRBJ1-1; D is unresolved. The germline V gene encodes CDR1 SGHRS and CDR2 YFSETQ. The CDR3 sequence is 15 residues long. Trimming removed 3 bases from V and 4 bases from J, with 16 bases in between. The CDR3 spells CASSYLVDAGTEAFF. The CDR3 DNA follows: TGCGCCAGCAGCTACCTCGTCGACGCGGGCACTGAAGCTTTCTTT.

The chain employs TRBV7-9 and TRBJ1-2; D possibly corresponds to TRBD1 (6 bases). V lost 5 bases to trimming and J lost 4 bases, with 8 bases between them. CDR3 length: 12 amino acids. Per the germline V gene, CDR1 is SEHNR and CDR2 is FQNEAQ (reference sequence). CDR3 nucleotides: TGTGCCAGCAGCCTGACAGGCTATGGCTACACCTTC. Protein sequence: CASSLTGYGYTF.

V and J are TRBV12-3 or TRBV12-4 and TRBJ2-7, with D unclear. The CDR3 is 13 residues long. Between the trimmed V and J ends, which lost 4 bases and 3 bases, there was a span of 10 bases. The CDR3 loop is CASSSAPGYEQYF. The CDR3 bases are TGTGCCAGCAGTTCGGCTCCCGGCTACGAGCAGTACTTC.

J is TRBJ2-1 and V is TRBV5-1; 11 positions match TRBD2. Per the germline V gene, CDR1 is SGHRS and CDR2 is YFSETQ. J was trimmed by 8 bases and V by 3 bases; bases with no gene match: 7. The CDR3 covers 15 residues. The CDR3, as DNA: TGCGCCAGCAGCTGGGGTACTAGCGGGAGCCATGAGCAGTTCTTC. Its protein is CASSWGTSGSHEQFF.

The chain joins TRBV5-6 to TRBJ1-1; no clear D gene. V dropped 4 bases and J dropped 0 bases, with 16 bases sitting between them. The length of the CDR3 is 16 residues. Germline CDR1 is SGHDT and CDR2 is YYEEEE. The CDR3 protein is CASSGGGGQMNTEAFF. CDR3 DNA sequence: TGTGCCAGCAGCGGAGGCGGTGGTCAGATGAACACTGAAGCTTTCTTT.

The CDR3 is CSASSDRGNAPLHF. Written as DNA, the CDR3 is TGCAGTGCTAGTAGCGACAGGGGGAACGCACCCCTCCACTTT. The rearrangement joins TRBV20-1 to TRBJ1-6; TRBD1 matches 9 bases. From germline, CDR1 is DFQATT and CDR2 SNEGSKA (reference sequence). There are 14 residues in the CDR3. V was pared by 3 bases and J by 11 bases, with 8 bases of the junction left unmatched.

The chain combines TRBV25-1 with TRBJ1-4; D might be TRBD1 (6 bases). Deletions cut 8 bases from V and 7 bases from J, with 14 bases between. Germline CDR1 MGHDK, CDR2 SYGVNS. The CDR3 spans 13 residues. The CDR3 nucleotides are TGTGCCAGCGGACGGGGAGGGGGTGAAAAACTGTTTTTT. Translation gives CASGRGGGEKLFF. Looking up the rest from reference TRBV25-1 and TRBJ1-4 gives the full variable domain: EADIYQTPRYLVIGTGKKITLECSQTMGHDKMYWYQQDPGMELHLIHYSYGVNSTEKGDLSSESTVSRIRTEHFPLTLESARPSHTSQYLCASGRGGGEKLFFGSGTQLSVL.

The chain recombines TRBV5-1 with TRBJ1-5, with 7 bases identical to TRBD1. The CDR3 length is 13 residues. With V trimmed by 4 bases and J by 9 bases, 7 bases remained unmatched. Germline V lookup: CDR1 SGHRS, CDR2 YFSETQ. The CDR3 nucleotides read TGCGCCAGCAGCCGGACAGGCGAGGGGCCCCAGCATTTT. Its translation: CASSRTGEGPQHF.

This clone came up once. The rearrangement uses TRBV21-1 and TRBJ1-2. TRBV21-1 is a known pseudogene. The CDR3 consists of 12 residues. CDR3 DNA sequence: TGTGCCAGCATCCGATGGGTGGTCGGCTACACCTTC. Its translation: CASIRWVVGYTF.

The chain uses TRBV6-2 or TRBV6-3 and TRBJ2-7, with D uncertain. With 3 bases removed from V and 7 bases from J, the gap between germline ends came to 19 bases. The CDR3 runs to 15 residues. CDR1 is MNHEY, CDR2 SVGEGT, per germline. In nucleotides, the CDR3 is TGTGCCAGCAGTTATCTACCGGGTGGTACGTGGGAGCAGTACTTC. Translating gives CASSYLPGGTWEQYF.

The gene calls are TRBV4-1 and TRBJ2-5, with 12 bases identical to TRBD2. V trimming: 1 base; J trimming: 2 bases; junction bases outside the gene matches: 5. CDR3 length: 17 amino acids. Germline loops: CDR1 MGHRA, CDR2 YSYEKL. CDR3 loop: CASSQASLAGGQETQYF. In DNA form, the CDR3 reads TGCGCCAGCAGCCAAGCTTCCCTAGCGGGAGGGCAAGAGACCCAGTACTTC.

The rearrangement links TRBV27 to TRBJ1-2; tentative D call: TRBD1 (5 bases). The germline V gene encodes CDR1 MNHEY and CDR2 SMNVEV (reference sequence). Trimming shortened V by 2 bases and J by 8 bases, and 9 bases separated the two germline ends. This CDR3 is 12 amino acids long. This chain's CDR3 is CASSLTGKGYTF. Here the CDR3 DNA reads TGTGCCAGCAGTTTAACAGGAAAGGGCTACACCTTC.

This chain connects TRBV9 to TRBJ2-1; D call uncertain. This CDR3 spans 17 amino acids. V was trimmed by 0 bases and J by 5 bases, leaving 18 bases between them. Germline-derived CDR1 and CDR2 are SGDLS and YYNGEE. CDR3 sequence (DNA): TGTGCCAGCAGCGTAGGGAGAGGTGGCTTTTATAACAATGAGCAGTTCTTC. It specifies CASSVGRGGFYNNEQFF. Full variable domain (missing parts from reference TRBV9 and TRBJ2-1): DSGVTQTPKHLITATGQRVTLRCSPRSGDLSVYWYQQSLDQGLQFLIQYYNGEERAKGNILERFSAQQFPDLHSELNLSSLELGDSALYFCASSVGRGGFYNNEQFFGPGTRLTVL.

This chain connects TRBV3-1 (or the pseudogene TRBV3-2) to TRBJ1-2, with D perhaps TRBD1 (6 bases). CDR1 and CDR2 (germline): LGHDT, YNNKEL (reference sequence). The V end was cut by 2 bases, the J end by 2 bases, with 12 bases between. CDR3 length equals 15 residues. CDR3 protein: CASSQRQDRNYGYTF. The CDR3 DNA follows: TGTGCCAGCAGCCAAAGGCAGGACAGAAACTATGGCTACACCTTC.